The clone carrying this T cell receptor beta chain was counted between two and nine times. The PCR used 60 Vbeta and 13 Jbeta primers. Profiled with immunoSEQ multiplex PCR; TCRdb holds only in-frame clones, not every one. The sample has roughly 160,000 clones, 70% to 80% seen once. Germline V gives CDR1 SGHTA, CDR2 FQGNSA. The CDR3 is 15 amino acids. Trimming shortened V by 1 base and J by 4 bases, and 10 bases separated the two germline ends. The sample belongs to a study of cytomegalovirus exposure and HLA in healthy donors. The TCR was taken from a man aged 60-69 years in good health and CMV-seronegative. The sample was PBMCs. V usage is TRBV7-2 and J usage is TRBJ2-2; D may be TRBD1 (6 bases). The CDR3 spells CASSLVWTATGELFF. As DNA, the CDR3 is TGTGCCAGCAGCTTAGTTTGGACAGCCACCGGGGAGCTGTTTTTT.